Sequencing of this TCR beta chain was carried out in a study of blood T cell repertoires in COVID-19. Only in-frame clones appear in the TCRdb table, and some are missing; sequencing was by immunoSEQ multiplex PCR. This table holds 250,000 to 400,000 clones, about 91% found once. The germline V and J ends were trimmed by 5 bases and 0 bases, with 14 bases remaining between them. CDR3 length: 16 amino acids. CDR1 and CDR2 (germline): MDHEN, SYDVKM. The sequenced material came from peripheral blood. The chain employs TRBV28 and TRBJ1-3; D not certain. The source is a woman aged 25 to 39 with COVID-19, enrolled during active disease. CDR3: CASSAPAAYSGNTIYF. The CDR3 nucleotides read TGTGCCAGCAGTGCCCCGGCGGCCTACTCTGGAAACACCATATATTTT.